This T cell receptor (beta chain) comes out of a study of T cells after posttransplantation cyclophosphamide. Study-level results: Skin or GI-infiltrating T cells shared few TRB sequences with blood. TRB clonality was highly associated with recipient CMV seropositivity and reactivation.

The V and J ends lost 7 bases and 7 bases respectively, with 19 bases between them. There are 14 residues in the CDR3. Per germline, CDR1 MNHNS and CDR2 SASEGT. A note on this clone: The antigen is undetermined.

A marrow graft followed busulfan-fludarabine conditioning, with cyclophosphamide on days +3 and +4. Profiling relied on immunoSEQ multiplex PCR, and the TCRdb table lists in-frame clones only, not all of them. Of fewer than 45,000 clones listed, around four fifths are singletons. This chain links TRBV6-1 with TRBJ1-1; D not resolved. The source of this sequence is a female patient in her 40s who received an allogeneic stem cell transplant from a related donor, was CMV-positive, and had no GVHD. The graft donor may account for some of the T cells. The sequenced sample was CD4+ T cells sorted from blood, obtained approximately 2,000 days after a stem cell transplant with posttransplant cyclophosphamide. The CDR3 reads CASTRKGGLGEAFF. The DNA of the CDR3 is TGTGCCAGCACCCGAAAGGGAGGGTTAGGTGAAGCTTTCTTT.